Presented here are 27 T cell receptor beta chains from one specimen sequenced in a study of T cell changes during pregnancy in multiple sclerosis. TCRdb's copy holds only in-frame clones and misses some; the assay was immunoSEQ multiplex PCR. Among some 77,000 clones listed, about 91% were seen once. Source: peripheral blood, taken before pregnancy. These receptors came from a female donor with multiple sclerosis, enrolled in a pregnancy study.

The J gene is TRBJ2-7, the V gene TRBV9, with TRBD2 matching over 8 bases. This CDR3 is built from 15 residues. V trimming: 0 bases; J trimming: 0 bases; junction bases outside the gene matches: 2. CDR1 is SGDLS, CDR2 YYNGEE, per germline. The CDR3 DNA reads as TGTGCCAGCAGCGTAGAGGCGGGGGGCTCCTACGAGCAGTACTTC. Its protein is CASSVEAGGSYEQYF.

The chain joins TRBV10-1 to TRBJ2-7, with 13 bases lining up with TRBD2. Trimming removed 0 bases from V and 4 bases from J; junction bases left unmatched: 0. The germline CDR1 and CDR2 sequences are WNHNN and SYGVQD (reference sequence). The length of the CDR3 is 15 residues. The CDR3 bases are TGCGCCAGCAGTGAGTCGACTAGCGGGGGGTACGAGCAGTACTTC. This gives the protein CASSESTSGGYEQYF.

The rearrangement joins TRBV18 to TRBJ1-1; no clear D. CDR3 size: 15 residues. V lost 6 bases to trimming and J lost 11 bases, with 25 bases between them. Per the germline V gene, CDR1 is KGHSH and CDR2 is LQKENI. DNA for the CDR3: TGTGCCAGCTCGTCAAGCTCACAGACGTCGGTACTGGCTTTCTTT. This gives the protein CASSSSSQTSVLAFF.

The chain combines TRBV7-3 with TRBJ2-1; 10 bases agree with TRBD2. The V segment lost 3 bases and the J segment 5 bases; nucleotides outside the gene matches: 4. This CDR3 has 15 residues. Germline assignment: CDR1 SGHTA and CDR2 FQGTGA. The DNA for the CDR3 is TGTGCCAGCAGCTTTCAGCGGGGGGGGGACAATGAGCAGTTCTTC. This codes for CASSFQRGGDNEQFF.

This sequence joins TRBV6-5 and TRBJ1-2; no clear D gene. In germline, CDR1 is MNHEY, CDR2 SVGAGI. The CDR3 contains 14 residues. Trimming pared 5 bases from V and 9 bases from J, leaving 19 bases between. The CDR3 bases are TGTGCCAGCAGTCCTGCCTCCGGGAGCCTAAGCTACACCTTC. Translated: CASSPASGSLSYTF.

This clone was detected once. The rearrangement uses TRBV9 and TRBJ2-3; TRBD2 aligns across 12 bases. Germline V gene lookup returns CDR1 SGDLS and CDR2 YYNGEE. The CDR3 contains 17 residues. V was pared by 4 bases and J by 6 bases, with 12 bases of the junction left unmatched. CDR3 coding DNA: TGTGCCAGCAGCCGAAGACTAGCGGGGGTGGGTTTGGATACGCAGTATTTT. It codes for CASSRRLAGVGLDTQYF.

This chain links TRBV30 with TRBJ2-5, with 11 bases matching TRBD2. This CDR3 region has 14 residues. Germline trimming cut 5 bases from V and 3 bases from J; bases unmatched to any gene: 5. Germline values: CDR1 GTSNPN, CDR2 SVGIG (reference sequence). CDR3 loop: CAWDLAGGKETQYF. For the CDR3, the DNA is TGTGCCTGGGACCTAGCGGGGGGTAAAGAGACCCAGTACTTC.

The table lists this clone with a few counts. The chain uses TRBV23-1 and TRBJ1-6; D remains ambiguous. TRBV23-1 is an ORF, and what it does is uncertain. This CDR3 comprises 16 residues. The ends were cut back, 3 bases at V and 7 bases at J, with 16 bases in the middle. The CDR3 nucleotides are TGCGCCAGCAGTCACCCCCCCCCGAGGGAGAATTCACCCCTCCACTTT. Translating gives CASSHPPPRENSPLHF.

V and J are TRBV5-6 and TRBJ2-7; D is unclear. Germline V lookup: CDR1 SGHDT, CDR2 YYEEEE. Trimming took off 4 bases at V and 4 bases at J, with 15 bases between the two ends. This CDR3 spans 14 amino acids. CDR3 DNA: TGTGCCAGCAGCGTGAGGCCGGGTCCTTACGAGCAGTACTTC. As protein: CASSVRPGPYEQYF.

V and J are TRBV7-3 and TRBJ1-1, with no clear D. The CDR3 sequence is 13 residues long. Per the germline V gene, CDR1 is SGHTA and CDR2 is FQGTGA. V was pared by 1 base and J by 3 bases, with 6 bases between. The CDR3 nucleotides read TGTGCCAGCAGCTTAAGGCTCGACACTGAAGCTTTCTTT. It specifies CASSLRLDTEAFF. The full variable domain, with the rest looked up from reference TRBV7-3 and TRBJ1-1, is GAGVSQTPSNKVTEKGKYVELRCDPISGHTALYWYRQSLGQGPEFLIYFQGTGAADDSGLPNDRFFAVRPEGSVSTLKIQRTERGDSAVYLCASSLRLDTEAFFGQGTRLTVV.

The chain joins TRBV2 to TRBJ2-5, with 9 bases lining up with TRBD1. The CDR3 runs 12 residues. CDR1 and CDR2 (germline): SNHLY, FYNNEI. Trimming at V came to 8 bases and at J to 5 bases, leaving 3 bases not matched to a gene. The CDR3 nucleotides are TGTGCCAGCGGGACAGGGACCGAGACCCAGTACTTC. Translation gives CASGTGTETQYF.

This clone was seen many times. Other nucleotide sequences in the sample specify the same CDR3. J is TRBJ1-5 and V is TRBV7-9; 10 bases fit TRBD1. The CDR3 extends over 15 amino acids. Germline V gives CDR1 SEHNR, CDR2 FQNEAQ (reference sequence). J was trimmed by 4 bases and V by 1 base; bases with no gene match: 1. CDR3: CASSLGDRGNQPQHF. DNA of the CDR3: TGTGCCAGCAGCTTAGGGGACAGGGGTAATCAGCCCCAGCATTTT.

The chain carries TRBV18 and TRBJ1-2, with D possibly TRBD1 on 6 matching bases. Between the trimmed V and J ends, which lost 0 bases and 5 bases, there was a span of 10 bases. This CDR3 has 14 residues. The germline CDR1 and CDR2 sequences are KGHSH and LQKENI. Here the CDR3 reads CASSPPGRGYGYTF. The CDR3, as DNA: TGTGCCAGCTCACCACCGGGAAGGGGGTATGGCTACACCTTC.

This clone was counted once. V and J are TRBV7-2 and TRBJ1-2; possibly TRBD1 for D (5 bases). The V gene lost 5 bases and the J gene lost 2 bases, with 15 bases spanning the gap. Germline CDR1 is SGHTA and CDR2 is FQGNSA. This CDR3 has 15 amino acids. Here the CDR3 reads CASSPQRGRNYGYTF. The CDR3 DNA follows: TGTGCCAGCAGCCCCCAGCGGGGGAGAAACTATGGCTACACCTTC.

The chain couples TRBV15 to TRBJ2-7; D may be TRBD1 (6 bases). V gave up 0 bases and J gave up 6 bases, with 15 bases separating them. This CDR3 region has 15 residues. In germline, CDR1 is LNHNV, CDR2 YYDKDF (reference sequence). This chain's CDR3 is CATSRETGHLGEQYF. The DNA for the CDR3 is TGTGCCACCAGCAGAGAAACAGGGCACTTGGGCGAGCAGTACTTC.

V and J are TRBV6-5 and TRBJ2-7; 9 positions match TRBD1. Germline CDR1 MNHEY, CDR2 SVGAGI. The CDR3 runs to 14 residues. V trimming: 5 bases; J trimming: 3 bases; junction bases outside the gene matches: 5. The CDR3 sequence: CASSPTGGLYEQYF. In DNA form, the CDR3 reads TGTGCCAGCAGTCCGACAGGGGGGCTCTACGAGCAGTACTTC.

V usage is TRBV7-3 and J usage is TRBJ1-1, with D tentatively TRBD1 (5 bases). Trimming cost V 2 bases and J 5 bases, with 12 bases left between them. CDR3 length equals 14 residues. CDR1 is SGHTA, CDR2 FQGTGA, per germline. This CDR3 reads CASSLSVRGTEAFF. CDR3 DNA: TGTGCCAGCAGCTTATCGGTACGGGGGACTGAAGCTTTCTTT.

The chain recombines TRBV4-3 with TRBJ2-1, with 7 bases identical to TRBD2. From germline, CDR1 is LGHNA and CDR2 YSLEER. Germline trimming cut 4 bases from V and 3 bases from J; bases unmatched to any gene: 9. There are 16 residues in the CDR3. The DNA for the CDR3 is TGCGCCAGCAGCCCCTCAGGCGGGGGAGACTACAATGAGCAGTTCTTC. Encoded protein: CASSPSGGGDYNEQFF.

The chain has TRBV4-3 and TRBJ2-2; D perhaps matches TRBD1 (6 bases). The CDR3 totals 15 residues. V shed 0 bases and J shed 4 bases, with 9 bases lying between them. Germline CDR1 and CDR2: LGHNA and YSLEER. CDR3 amino acids: CASSQEQGFTGELFF. CDR3 nucleotide sequence: TGCGCCAGCAGCCAAGAACAGGGATTCACCGGGGAGCTGTTTTTT.

The chain joins TRBV6-4 to TRBJ2-3; 11 bases map to TRBD2. The CDR3 runs 15 residues. Germline V gene lookup returns CDR1 MRHNA and CDR2 SNTAGT. With 5 bases clipped from V and 5 bases from J, the junction kept 6 bases outside the gene matches. Written as DNA, the CDR3 is TGTGCCAGCAGTTTAGCGGGGGGGCCGATAGATACGCAGTATTTT. Residues: CASSLAGGPIDTQYF.

This chain connects TRBV5-4 to TRBJ2-5; 10 bases agree with TRBD2. The CDR3 consists of 15 residues. In germline, CDR1 is SGHNT, CDR2 YYREEE (reference sequence). V was clipped by 1 base and J by 9 bases; unmatched bases: 9. CDR3: CASSLSGLAGEAQYF. CDR3 nucleotides: TGTGCCAGCAGCTTGTCGGGGCTAGCGGGGGAGGCCCAGTACTTC.

The chain links TRBV4-1 to TRBJ1-2; D not certain. The CDR3 runs to 14 residues. Germline CDR1 MGHRA, CDR2 YSYEKL. V lost 6 bases, J lost 0 bases, and 11 bases lay in between. CDR3 DNA sequence: TGCGCCAGCAGTCAGGTAACCTCTAACTATGGCTACACCTTC. Amino acid sequence: CASSQVTSNYGYTF.

V usage is TRBV7-2 and J usage is TRBJ2-5; perhaps TRBD2 as D (6 bases). V was trimmed by 5 bases and J by 2 bases, leaving 15 bases between them. The CDR3 is made up of 15 amino acids. Germline-derived CDR1 and CDR2 are SGHTA and FQGNSA. Written as DNA, the CDR3 is TGTGCCAGCAGCCCGTGGAGGGCGGGGCAAGAGACCCAGTACTTC. It specifies CASSPWRAGQETQYF.

The chain couples TRBV7-2 to TRBJ2-1; TRBD1 matches 9 bases. Germline loops: CDR1 SGHTA, CDR2 FQGNSA. This CDR3 is 14 amino acids long. The J segment lost 10 bases and the V segment lost 1 base, leaving 5 bases of the junction unmatched. CDR3 sequence (DNA): TGTGCCAGCAGCTTAGAGGGACAGGGACTAGAGCAGTTCTTC. It specifies CASSLEGQGLEQFF. The entire variable domain, with the rest obtained from reference TRBV7-2 and TRBJ2-1, is as follows: GAGVSQSPSNKVTEKGKDVELRCDPISGHTALYWYRQSLGQGLEFLIYFQGNSAPDKSGLPSDRFSAERTGGSVSTLTIQRTQQEDSAVYLCASSLEGQGLEQFFGPGTRLTVL.

V is TRBV6-1 and J is TRBJ2-7, with TRBD1 identical over 12 bases. CDR3 length: 14 amino acids. The germline CDR1 and CDR2 sequences are MNHNS and SASEGT. V lost 5 bases, J lost 7 bases, and 6 bases stayed unmatched. Here the CDR3 DNA reads TGTGCCAGCAGTAGGGGACAGGGGGCGGAAGAGCAGTACTTC. It codes for CASSRGQGAEEQYF.

The J gene is TRBJ2-7, the V gene TRBV9; D might be TRBD1 (7 bases). V was clipped by 2 bases and J by 2 bases, with 14 bases between them. Germline V gene lookup returns CDR1 SGDLS and CDR2 YYNGEE. The CDR3 is made up of 15 amino acids. The CDR3 loop reads CASSVGGRGAYEQYF. The CDR3, as DNA: TGTGCCAGCAGCGTGGGGGGCAGGGGGGCCTACGAGCAGTACTTC.

The V and J genes are TRBV4-1 and TRBJ1-5; no firm D call. The V end was cut by 0 bases, the J end by 0 bases, with 3 bases between. CDR1 and CDR2 (germline): MGHRA, YSYEKL. The CDR3 is 14 residues long. The CDR3 sequence: CASSQDYSNQPQHF. CDR3 nucleotides: TGCGCCAGCAGCCAAGATTATAGCAATCAGCCCCAGCATTTT.